This TCR beta chain was sequenced for a study of blood T cells in healthy people across ages. Combining a sample-barcoded 5' primer with a J-beta primer mix, a second PCR ran for 7 to 11 cycles. Template switching added a 12-random-nucleotide identifier to every cDNA molecule. TCRdb reprocessed the 5' RACE reads via MiXCR and lists one record per CDR3 protein. The table lists 800,000 to 950,000 distinct CDR3 sequences, about 48% of them singletons. This sequence originates from a young man in good health. The sample taken for sequencing was blood.

In DNA, the CDR3 is TGTGCCAGCCTTCAAAGTACTTGGTATAATTCACCCCTCCACTTT. This codes for CASLQSTWYNSPLHF. This sequence joins TRBV6-5 and TRBJ1-6; D call uncertain. The length of the CDR3 is 15 residues. Germline V gene sequence: CDR1 MNHEY, CDR2 SVGAGI. The V gene lost 8 bases and the J gene lost 4 bases, with 15 bases spanning the gap.